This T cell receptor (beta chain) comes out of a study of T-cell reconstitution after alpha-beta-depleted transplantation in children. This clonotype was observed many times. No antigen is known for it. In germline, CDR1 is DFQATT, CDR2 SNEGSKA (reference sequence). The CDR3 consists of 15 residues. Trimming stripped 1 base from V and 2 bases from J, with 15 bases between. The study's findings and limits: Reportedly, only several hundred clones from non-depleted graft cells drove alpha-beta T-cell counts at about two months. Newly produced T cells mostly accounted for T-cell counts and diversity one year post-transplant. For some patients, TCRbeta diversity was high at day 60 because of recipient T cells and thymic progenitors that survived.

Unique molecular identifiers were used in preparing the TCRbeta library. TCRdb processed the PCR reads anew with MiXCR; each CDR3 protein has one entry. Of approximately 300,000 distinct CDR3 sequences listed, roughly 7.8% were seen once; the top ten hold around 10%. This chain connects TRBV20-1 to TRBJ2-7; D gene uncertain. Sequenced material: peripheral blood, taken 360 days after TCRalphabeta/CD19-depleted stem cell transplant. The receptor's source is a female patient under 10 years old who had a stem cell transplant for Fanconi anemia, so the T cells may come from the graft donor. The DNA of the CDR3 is TGCAGTGCTAGAGGCCGTAGGGATAATACCTACGAGCAGTACTTC. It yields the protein CSARGRRDNTYEQYF.